This T cell receptor (beta chain) derives from a study of cytomegalovirus exposure and HLA in healthy donors. It was with 60 Vbeta and 13 Jbeta primers that the PCR ran. Data came from immunoSEQ multiplex PCR; TCRdb stores just in-frame clones and leaves some out. The listing contains 140,000 to 150,000 clones. Trimming took off 3 bases at V and 9 bases at J, with 9 bases between the two ends. Germline V gives CDR1 MNHEY, CDR2 SMNVEV (reference sequence). This CDR3 has 12 residues. The sequence was obtained from a male donor in good health and CMV-seronegative. The sample was PBMCs. The gene calls are TRBV27 and TRBJ2-1; the D gene is possibly TRBD2 (5 bases). CDR3 amino acids: CASSFIAGEQFF. The CDR3 DNA sequence: TGTGCCAGCAGTTTCATTGCGGGTGAGCAGTTCTTC.